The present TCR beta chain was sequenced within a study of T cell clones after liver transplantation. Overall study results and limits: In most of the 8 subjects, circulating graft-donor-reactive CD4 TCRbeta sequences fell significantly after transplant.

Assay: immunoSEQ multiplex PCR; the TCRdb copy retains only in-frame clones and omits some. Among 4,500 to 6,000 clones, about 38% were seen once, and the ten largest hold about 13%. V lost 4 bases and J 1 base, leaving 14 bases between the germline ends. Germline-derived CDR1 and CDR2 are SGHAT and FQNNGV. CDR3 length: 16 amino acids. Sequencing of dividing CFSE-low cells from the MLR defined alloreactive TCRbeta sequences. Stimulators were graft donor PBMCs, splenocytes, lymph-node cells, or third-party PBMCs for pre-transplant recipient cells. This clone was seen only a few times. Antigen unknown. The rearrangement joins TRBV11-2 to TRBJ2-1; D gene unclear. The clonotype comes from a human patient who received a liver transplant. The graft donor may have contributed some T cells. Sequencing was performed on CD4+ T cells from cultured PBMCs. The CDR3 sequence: CASSSMGVGSYNEQFF. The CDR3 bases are TGTGCCAGCAGCTCTATGGGTGTTGGGTCCTACAATGAGCAGTTCTTC.